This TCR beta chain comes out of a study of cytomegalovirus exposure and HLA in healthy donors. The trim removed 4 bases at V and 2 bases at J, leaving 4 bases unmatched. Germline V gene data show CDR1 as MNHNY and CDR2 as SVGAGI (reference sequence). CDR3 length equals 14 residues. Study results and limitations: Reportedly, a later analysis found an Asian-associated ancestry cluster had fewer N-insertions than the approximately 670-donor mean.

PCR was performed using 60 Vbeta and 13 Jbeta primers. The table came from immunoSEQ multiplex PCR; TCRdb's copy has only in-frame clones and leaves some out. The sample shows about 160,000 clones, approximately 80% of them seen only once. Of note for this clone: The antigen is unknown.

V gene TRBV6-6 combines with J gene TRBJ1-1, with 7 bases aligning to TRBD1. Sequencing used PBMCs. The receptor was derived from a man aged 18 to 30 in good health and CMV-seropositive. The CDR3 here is CASSSGQINTEAFF. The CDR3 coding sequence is TGTGCCAGCAGTTCGGGACAGATTAACACTGAAGCTTTCTTT.